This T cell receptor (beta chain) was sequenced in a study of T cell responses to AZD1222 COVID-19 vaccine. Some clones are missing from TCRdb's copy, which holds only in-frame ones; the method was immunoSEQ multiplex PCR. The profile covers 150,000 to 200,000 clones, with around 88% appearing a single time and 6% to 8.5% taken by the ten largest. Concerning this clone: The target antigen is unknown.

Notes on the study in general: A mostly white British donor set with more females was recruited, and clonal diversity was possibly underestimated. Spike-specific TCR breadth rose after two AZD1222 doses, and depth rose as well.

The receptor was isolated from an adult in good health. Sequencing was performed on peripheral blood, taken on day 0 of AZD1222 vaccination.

CDR3 coding DNA: TGTGCCAGCAGCCTTGAATGGGGACGGCTTAATCAGCCCCAGCATTTT. Amino acid sequence: CASSLEWGRLNQPQHF. The gene calls are TRBV7-2 and TRBJ1-5; maybe TRBD1 (5 bases). The CDR3 covers 16 residues. Trimming left V 5 bases short and J 4 bases short, with 18 bases between. CDR1 and CDR2 (germline): SGHTA, FQGNSA.